This entry lists 17 T cell receptor beta chains sequenced from one sample in a study of technical replicates of blood from several donors. TCRdb's copy holds only in-frame clones and misses some; the assay was immunoSEQ multiplex PCR. The profile shows more than 65,000 clones, roughly 97% of them singletons. Material for sequencing was T cells isolated from PBMCs. The receptor set was obtained from a human donor in good health.

J is TRBJ2-7 and V is TRBV6-6, with no clear D. The CDR3 has 13 amino acids. The ends were cut back, 0 bases at V and 5 bases at J, with 8 bases in the middle. Germline-derived CDR1 and CDR2 are MNHNY and SVGAGI (reference sequence). The chain's CDR3 is CASSYSNTNEQYF. In DNA form, the CDR3 reads TGTGCCAGCAGTTACTCGAACACCAACGAGCAGTACTTC.

The CDR3 sequence: CASSQARTNYNEQFF. In DNA, the CDR3 is TGCGCCAGCAGCCAAGCAAGGACTAACTACAATGAGCAGTTCTTC. This chain uses TRBV4-1 with TRBJ2-1; a possible D gene is TRBD2 (6 bases). The length of the CDR3 is 15 residues. The V gene lost 1 base and the J gene lost 3 bases, with 10 bases spanning the gap. Per germline, CDR1 MGHRA and CDR2 YSYEKL.

The rearrangement uses TRBV4-1 and TRBJ2-7; 9 bases align to TRBD1. CDR1 is MGHRA and CDR2 is YSYEKL in the germline V gene. V trimming: 1 base; J trimming: 5 bases; junction bases outside the gene matches: 6. The CDR3 runs to 15 residues. CDR3 sequence (DNA): TGCGCCAGCAGCCAAGCCGGGACAGGGCTCGACGAGCAGTACTTC. Encoded protein: CASSQAGTGLDEQYF.

The chain combines TRBV7-3 with TRBJ2-3; D is undetermined. In germline, CDR1 is SGHTA, CDR2 FQGTGA. Trimming removed 2 bases from V and 4 bases from J, with 4 bases in between. The CDR3 extends over 12 amino acids. CDR3 nucleotides: TGTGCCAGCAGCTTATCTCCAGATACGCAGTATTTT. Residues: CASSLSPDTQYF.

The chain combines TRBV6-5 with TRBJ2-7; D possibly corresponds to TRBD2 (5 bases). Trimming shortened V by 0 bases and J by 0 bases, and 12 bases separated the two germline ends. The germline V gene encodes CDR1 MNHEY and CDR2 SVGAGI. This CDR3 comprises 16 residues. The CDR3 nucleotides are TGTGCCAGCAGTTACTCGGGAGTACCTAGCTCCTACGAGCAGTACTTC. Amino acids: CASSYSGVPSSYEQYF.

The gene calls are TRBV20-1 and TRBJ2-1, with D uncertain. This CDR3 spans 10 amino acids. V lost 6 bases, J lost 4 bases, and 4 bases lay in between. In germline, CDR1 is DFQATT, CDR2 SNEGSKA (reference sequence). Written as DNA, the CDR3 is TGCAGTGCCCAGTACAATGAGCAGTTCTTC. Translating it yields CSAQYNEQFF.

V gene TRBV7-9 combines with J gene TRBJ2-7; TRBD1 agrees at 7 bases. Germline V CDR1 and CDR2: SEHNR, FQNEAQ (reference sequence). V lost 5 bases to trimming and J lost 2 bases; unmatched junction nucleotides: 9. The CDR3 runs 15 residues. The CDR3 reads CASSPRDRAPYEQYF. The CDR3 coding sequence is TGTGCCAGCAGCCCCAGGGACAGAGCTCCCTACGAGCAGTACTTC. The complete variable domain, with remaining parts taken from reference TRBV7-9 and TRBJ2-7, reads DTGVSQNPRHKITKRGQNVTFRCDPISEHNRLYWYRQTLGQGPEFLTYFQNEAQLEKSRLLSDRFSAERPKGSFSTLEIQRTEQGDSAMYLCASSPRDRAPYEQYFGPGTRLTVT.

The chain combines TRBV10-3 with TRBJ1-1, with TRBD1 as a possible D gene (5 bases). There are 15 residues in the CDR3. The V end lost 8 bases, the J end lost 0 bases, and 16 bases lay between the germline ends. Germline CDR1 is ENHRY and CDR2 is SYGVKD. CDR3 coding DNA: TGTGCCATCGAGGGGAGGGGCGCATTGAACACTGAAGCTTTCTTT. This codes for CAIEGRGALNTEAFF.

This clone was observed once. V and J are TRBV6-5 and TRBJ2-3, with D unclear. CDR3 size: 13 residues. Germline loops: CDR1 MNHEY, CDR2 SVGAGI. Between the trimmed V and J ends, which lost 6 bases and 0 bases, there was a span of 7 bases. The CDR3 DNA follows: TGTGCCAGCAGGAGGCCCAGCACAGATACGCAGTATTTT. This translates into CASRRPSTDTQYF.

This chain connects TRBV2 to TRBJ2-3; 8 bases line up with TRBD2. Looked up from germline, CDR1 is SNHLY and CDR2 is FYNNEI. CDR3 size: 15 residues. V lost 9 bases, J lost 2 bases, and 10 bases stayed unmatched. The CDR3 DNA reads TGTGCCAGTGGCCCAGCGGGAGTGGCCACAGATACGCAGTATTTT. This encodes CASGPAGVATDTQYF.

The chain carries TRBV29-1 and TRBJ2-3, with unresolved D. Trimming left V 4 bases short and J 6 bases short, with 14 bases between. CDR1 SQVTM and CDR2 ANQGSEA come from the germline V gene. The CDR3 has 13 amino acids. CDR3 residues: CSVGLISADTQYF. In DNA, the CDR3 is TGCAGCGTTGGGCTGATCTCTGCTGATACGCAGTATTTT.

In this sample, this clone turned up once. The genes are TRBV5-8 and TRBJ2-5; 8 bases fit TRBD2. In germline, CDR1 is SGHTS, CDR2 YDEGEE. V trimming: 2 bases; J trimming: 5 bases; junction bases outside the gene matches: 14. This CDR3 has 17 residues. The CDR3 loop reads CASSFFWAGGTLETQYF. The CDR3 bases are TGTGCCAGCAGCTTCTTCTGGGCGGGAGGAACGTTGGAGACCCAGTACTTC.

This chain joins TRBV6-5 and TRBJ1-5, with 8 positions matching TRBD1. V gave up 9 bases and J gave up 4 bases; unmatched junction bases: 5. The CDR3 extends over 13 amino acids. Germline lookup yields CDR1 MNHEY and CDR2 SVGAGI. The CDR3 DNA reads TGTGCCAGTGGAGGGACAGGTAATCAGCCCCAGCATTTT. It specifies CASGGTGNQPQHF.

The chain couples TRBV9 to TRBJ1-2; tentatively, D is TRBD1 (6 bases). Between the trimmed V and J ends, which lost 0 bases and 0 bases, there was a span of 18 bases. Germline V gene data show CDR1 as SGDLS and CDR2 as YYNGEE. The CDR3 spans 18 residues. CDR3 protein: CASSVGERGIGANYGYTF. In DNA form, the CDR3 reads TGTGCCAGCAGCGTAGGGGAGAGGGGGATTGGAGCTAACTATGGCTACACCTTC.

V gene TRBV6-5 combines with J gene TRBJ1-1; 8 bases map to TRBD1. The CDR3 is made up of 15 amino acids. V lost 0 bases and J lost 11; bases outside the gene matches: 11. Per germline, CDR1 MNHEY and CDR2 SVGAGI. CDR3 nucleotide sequence: TGTGCCAGCAGTTACTCAGTTGGGACAGGTGCGCGGGCTTTCTTT. It is translated as CASSYSVGTGARAFF.

This clone appeared once. The V call is TRBV7-8, the J call TRBJ2-1, with 10 positions matching TRBD2. This CDR3 is built from 15 residues. Germline-derived CDR1 and CDR2 are SGHVS and FQNEAQ. The V gene end was trimmed by 2 bases and the J gene end by 8 bases; junction bases not matched to a gene: 6. The DNA of the CDR3 is TGTGCCAGCAGCTTAACTAGCGGGAACATCCATGAGCAGTTCTTC. Protein: CASSLTSGNIHEQFF.

This rearrangement joins TRBV27 to TRBJ2-3; TRBD2 matches at 7 bases. CDR3 size: 13 residues. Per germline, CDR1 MNHEY and CDR2 SMNVEV (reference sequence). V was pared by 4 bases and J by 3 bases, with 1 base of the junction left unmatched. The CDR3 loop reads CASSWEGTDTQYF. The CDR3 DNA sequence: TGTGCCAGCAGTTGGGAGGGTACAGATACGCAGTATTTT.